One sample yielded the 14 T cell receptor beta chains listed below, sequenced in a study of breast tumors, draining lymph nodes, adjacent tissues. TCRdb redid the calling of the multiplex PCR reads with MiXCR, one entry per CDR3 protein. This sample yields 200,000 to 250,000 distinct CDR3 sequences, of which 34% are seen a single time; approximately 3.3% belongs to the top ten. Breast cancer patients provided tissue from their axillary draining lymph nodes. The sample comprised axillary lymph node tissue. The receptors shown here come from a female donor with breast cancer. Some clones in this sample may be carry-over from other donors' samples.

This clonotype was detected ten times or more. The genes are TRBV9 and TRBJ1-3; D unresolved. Germline values: CDR1 SGDLS, CDR2 YYNGEE. The CDR3 sequence is 18 residues long. Trimming took 1 base from V and 0 from J, leaving 17 bases between them. The DNA for the CDR3 is TGTGCCAGCAGCGTATTCGACCAAGACATCAGCTCTGGAAACACCATATATTTT. This codes for CASSVFDQDISSGNTIYF.

This clonotype was recorded many times. V and J are TRBV27 and TRBJ2-2, with 9 bases identical to TRBD1. The CDR3 consists of 15 residues. Germline CDR1 reads MNHEY; CDR2 reads SMNVEV (reference sequence). The V gene end was trimmed by 5 bases and the J gene end by 7 bases; junction bases not matched to a gene: 8. The CDR3 DNA reads as TGTGCCAGCAGTCCCGGGACAGGGAAGGGCGGGGAGCTGTTTTTT. Translating gives CASSPGTGKGGELFF.

This clonotype showed up many times. The rearrangement links TRBV24-1 to TRBJ2-1; D call uncertain. This CDR3 region has 16 residues. The V end lost 4 bases, the J end lost 9 bases, and 21 bases lay between the germline ends. Germline CDR1 is KGHDR and CDR2 is SFDVKD. CDR3 sequence: CATSDNIGPSGVEQFF. CDR3 bases: TGTGCCACCAGTGACAACATCGGGCCCAGTGGGGTTGAGCAGTTCTTC.

Of note for this clonotype: A much larger clone sits a single nucleotide away, making a read error possible. V usage is TRBV7-8 and J usage is TRBJ2-2; TRBD2 is a possible D gene (5 bases). Trimming cost V 1 base and J 7 bases, with 10 bases left between them. This CDR3 has 14 amino acids. CDR1 is SGHVS and CDR2 is FQNEAQ in the germline V gene. The CDR3 spells CASSLVWEFGELFF. The CDR3 region has the DNA TGTGCCAGCAGCTTAGTTTGGGAGTTCGGGGAGCTGTTTTTT.

This clonotype was recorded many times. The chain joins TRBV20-1 to TRBJ1-2, with 7 bases identical to TRBD1. CDR1 is DFQATT, CDR2 SNEGSKA, per germline (reference sequence). V gave up 0 bases and J gave up 0 bases; unmatched junction bases: 7. The CDR3 length is 16 residues. The CDR3 region is CSARDLTGWPNYGYTF. As DNA, the CDR3 is TGCAGTGCTAGAGATTTGACAGGGTGGCCTAACTATGGCTACACCTTC.

Ten or more counts support this clonotype. CDR3 protein: CASSLGPGVRNQPQHF. The DNA for the CDR3 is TGTGCCAGCAGCTTGGGTCCGGGGGTGAGGAATCAGCCCCAGCATTTT. The chain employs TRBV5-6 and TRBJ1-5; a possible D gene is TRBD1 (5 bases). V lost 0 bases to trimming and J lost 4 bases, with 14 bases between them. CDR3 length: 16 amino acids. Germline CDR1 is SGHDT and CDR2 is YYEEEE.

Details on this clonotype: Possible read error: a much larger clone is one base away. The V call is TRBV30, the J call TRBJ1-2; weak D call: TRBD1 (5 bases). Germline V gene lookup returns CDR1 GTSNPN and CDR2 SVGIG (reference sequence). This CDR3 contains 13 residues. The CDR3 loop reads CAWSQGDNYGHTF. CDR3 DNA: TGTGCCTGGAGCCAGGGAGACAACTATGGCCACACCTTC.

The table lists this clonotype with many counts. Possible read error: a much larger clone is one base away. This chain links TRBV12-3 or TRBV12-4 with TRBJ2-5; TRBD1 aligns across 8 bases. The CDR3 runs to 14 residues. The V and J ends lost 3 bases and 9 bases, in that order; junction bases with no gene match: 9. The CDR3 here is CASSFVDRGRSQYF. The CDR3 DNA is TGTGCCAGCAGTTTCGTCGACAGGGGTCGGTCCCAGTACTTC.

For this clonotype: The junction shows a germline mismatch at one end, possibly a read error. The chain carries TRBV6-4 and TRBJ1-2; D is undetermined. Germline values: CDR1 MRHNA, CDR2 SNTAGT. This CDR3 is built from 16 residues. The CDR3 loop is CASSHSVPLTNYGYTF. In nucleotides, the CDR3 is TGTGCCAGCAGTCACTCGGTGCCCCTCACTAACTATGGCTACACCTTC.

Many counts were recorded for this clonotype. The rearrangement joins TRBV20-1 to TRBJ2-1; D is unclear. The CDR3 spans 13 residues. Germline values: CDR1 DFQATT, CDR2 SNEGSKA (reference sequence). Deletions cut 4 bases from V and 6 bases from J, with 13 bases between. The CDR3, as DNA: TGCAGTGCTACCATCGTGGTGGGCAATGAGCAGTTCTTC. It encodes CSATIVVGNEQFF.

In this sample, this clonotype turned up many times. The chain couples TRBV2 to TRBJ2-7; D not certain. V lost 4 bases, J lost 4 bases, and 8 bases lay in between. From germline, CDR1 is SNHLY and CDR2 FYNNEI. The CDR3 extends over 12 amino acids. This CDR3 reads CASSVWKYEQYF. DNA for the CDR3: TGTGCCAGCAGTGTATGGAAATACGAGCAGTACTTC. The full variable domain, with the rest looked up from reference TRBV2 and TRBJ2-7, is EPEVTQTPSHQVTQMGQEVILRCVPISNHLYFYWYRQILGQKVEFLVSFYNNEISEKSEIFDDQFSVERPDGSNFTLKIRSTKLEDSAMYFCASSVWKYEQYFGPGTRLTVT.

For this clonotype: This may come from a read error, since a much larger clone is one base off. This rearrangement joins TRBV6-6 to TRBJ2-3; D may be TRBD1 (5 bases). V lost 5 bases and J 1 base, leaving 16 bases between the germline ends. CDR3 length: 16 residues. CDR1 MNHNY and CDR2 SVGAGI come from the germline V gene (reference sequence). Here the CDR3 DNA reads TGTGCCAGCAGTCACCGGACAACCCGAGGCACAGATACGCAGTATTTT. Amino acid sequence: CASSHRTTRGTDTQYF.

The CDR3, as DNA: TGTGCCAGCAGTCATTGGGGGCCTCGCAATGAGCAGTTCTTC. Residues: CASSHWGPRNEQFF. The rearrangement joins TRBV7-2 to TRBJ2-1, with TRBD1 as a possible D gene (6 bases). This CDR3 has 14 amino acids. Germline lookup yields CDR1 SGHTA and CDR2 FQGNSA. V was pared by 6 bases and J by 6 bases, with 15 bases between.

The chain links TRBV7-6 to TRBJ2-6, with D perhaps assigned TRBD1 or TRBD2 (6 bases each). Germline CDR1 SGHVS, CDR2 FNYEAQ. V dropped 3 bases and J dropped 3 bases, with 21 bases sitting between them. This CDR3 is 19 amino acids long. DNA of the CDR3: TGTGCCAGCAGCTTGGGGGGCGCTGACGGGGGAGGTGGGGCCAACGTCCTGACTTTC. This encodes CASSLGGADGGGGANVLTF.